These T cell receptor beta chains were read from a single sample in a study of blood T cell repertoires in COVID-19. Only in-frame clones appear in the TCRdb table, and some are missing; sequencing was by immunoSEQ multiplex PCR. The sample consists of approximately 200,000 clones, about 88% of them appearing once. Sequencing was performed on peripheral blood. These receptors all stem from a man aged 70-80 years with acute or convalescent COVID-19. Each CDR3 is given with its conserved first and last residue. Fields, in order: V gene, D gene, clone size, J gene, CDR3 DNA, CDR3 protein. The D gene is left open where the match is weak. A row's size may be missing; if present it is once, few, many or a size class.

TRBV6-5,-,once,TRBJ1-4,TGTGCCAGCAGTTACTCGATACGAGCTGAAAAACTGTTTTTT,CASSYSIRAEKLFF
TRBV10-2,TRBD1,-,TRBJ1-6,TGCGCCAGCAGTCCCGGGACAGGGAGCTCACCCCTCCACTTT,CASSPGTGSSPLHF
TRBV9,TRBD2,-,TRBJ2-3,TGTGCCAGCAGCGTAACCCTAGCGGGAAGCACAGATACGCAGTATTTT,CASSVTLAGSTDTQYF
TRBV3-1/TRBV3-2,-,-,TRBJ2-7,TGTGCCAGCAGCCAAGTCGGCAGGGGCGACGAGCAGTACTTC,CASSQVGRGDEQYF
TRBV25-1,TRBD1,-,TRBJ1-2,TGTGCCAGCAGTGAATACCGGACAGGGCCCTATGGCTACACCTTC,CASSEYRTGPYGYTF
TRBV12-5,TRBD2,-,TRBJ2-7,TGTGCTAGTGGTTTGCGGACTAGCGCTCCGTCCTACGAGCAGTACTTC,CASGLRTSAPSYEQYF
TRBV2,-,-,TRBJ2-7,TGTGCCAGCAGCCCTACTAGCTACGAGCAGTACTTC,CASSPTSYEQYF
TRBV10-3,-,once,TRBJ2-2,TGTGCCATCAGTGGGCGGCAGACGAACACCGGGGAGCTGTTTTTT,CAISGRQTNTGELFF
TRBV6-2/TRBV6-3,TRBD2,-,TRBJ2-7,TGTGCCAGCAGTGATCCCGGGACTAGCGGGAGTAGACGGTACTTC,CASSDPGTSGSRRYF
TRBV19,-,once,TRBJ2-1,TGTGCCAGTAGTATAAACAGGAACTCCTACAATGAGCAGTTCTTC,CASSINRNSYNEQFF
TRBV5-1,-,-,TRBJ1-2,TGCGCCAGCAGCTTGGAAGCAGGGACTCGGGGGGGCTACACCTTC,CASSLEAGTRGGYTF
TRBV10-3,-,-,TRBJ1-3,TGTGCCATCAGTGAGTCCGACATCTCTGGAAACACCATATATTTT,CAISESDISGNTIYF
TRBV19,-,once,TRBJ1-2,TGTGCCAGTAGTAGGTGGGGAGGCACCCGAGACTATGGCTACACCTTC,CASSRWGGTRDYGYTF
TRBV19,TRBD1,once,TRBJ2-3,TGTGCCAGTGGCACAGGGGACCCAAGTGGAGATACGCAGTATTTT,CASGTGDPSGDTQYF
TRBV28,TRBD2,-,TRBJ2-2,TGTGCCAGCAGTTTACTAGGCGGGAGTAGCACCGGGGAGCTGTTTTTT,CASSLLGGSSTGELFF
TRBV3-1/TRBV3-2,TRBD1,-,TRBJ2-7,TGTGCCAGCAGCCAAGCCCCAGGGGGCGAGCAGTACTTC,CASSQAPGGEQYF
TRBV5-5,-,-,TRBJ2-1,TGTGCCAGCAGCTGGTCAGTCTACAATGAGCAGTTCTTC,CASSWSVYNEQFF
TRBV29-1,-,-,TRBJ1-3,TGCAGCGTCTCCGGGTCTCGTAATCCTGGAAACACCATATATTTT,CSVSGSRNPGNTIYF
TRBV27,-,-,TRBJ2-7,TGTGCCAGCAGTTTTGGAGAAACCTACGAGCAGTACTTC,CASSFGETYEQYF
TRBV6-5,-,-,TRBJ1-2,TGTGCCAGCACCCCAGGGGAGTATGGCTACACCTTC,CASTPGEYGYTF
TRBV28,-,-,TRBJ1-2,TGTGCCAGCAGTCCCCCAGAGAAGCGGGGCTACACCTTC,CASSPPEKRGYTF
TRBV7-9,TRBD1,-,TRBJ1-3,TGTGCCAGCAGCTGGGACAGGTCCTCTGGAAACACCATATATTTT,CASSWDRSSGNTIYF
TRBV7-3,-,-,TRBJ2-1,TGTGCCAGCAGCTTTGGGGGAGGTGAGCAGTTCTTC,CASSFGGGEQFF
TRBV5-4,TRBD1,once,TRBJ2-2,TGTGCCAGCAGCCGACAGGGGGAAGACTCCGGGGAGCTGTTTTTT,CASSRQGEDSGELFF
TRBV3-1/TRBV3-2,-,-,TRBJ1-2,TGTGCCAGCAGCCAAGAGAGAGCAGGGAAGTATGGCTACACCTTC,CASSQERAGKYGYTF
TRBV11-3,TRBD2,-,TRBJ2-1,TGTGCCAGCAGCTTAGATGGAGTAGCGGGAGGGCAGTTCTTC,CASSLDGVAGGQFF
TRBV2,TRBD2,-,TRBJ2-7,TGTGCCAGCAGTGAAGGGGTAGCGGGATCCTACGAGCAGTACTTC,CASSEGVAGSYEQYF
TRBV7-9,-,once,TRBJ1-2,TGTGCCAGCAGTAGAAGCGGGACGGGGGCTGGGGGCTACACCTTC,CASSRSGTGAGGYTF
TRBV12-3/TRBV12-4,-,few,TRBJ1-2,TGTGCCAGCAGTTATATACTGAACTATGGCTACACCTTC,CASSYILNYGYTF
TRBV3-1/TRBV3-2,-,-,TRBJ1-1,TGTGCCAGCAGCCAAGGGCAGATGAACACTGAAGCTTTCTTT,CASSQGQMNTEAFF
TRBV6-6,-,-,TRBJ1-1,TGTGCCAGCAGGGTAGGGGACACTGAAGCTTTCTTT,CASRVGDTEAFF
TRBV7-9,TRBD2,-,TRBJ2-1,TGTGCCAGCAGCCGGACTAGCGGGAGTGCCTACAATGAGCAGTTCTTC,CASSRTSGSAYNEQFF
TRBV15,-,-,TRBJ1-2,TGTGCCACCAGTAGCAGGGTCCAGGCCCCAGATGGCTACACCTTC,CATSSRVQAPDGYTF
TRBV30,TRBD2,-,TRBJ2-7,TGTGCCTGGAAGATGGGACTAGCGGGAGAGAACTTC,CAWKMGLAGENF
TRBV15,TRBD1,-,TRBJ1-1,TGTGCCACCAGCCTCGACAGGGTGAACACTGAAGCTTTCTTT,CATSLDRVNTEAFF
TRBV3-1/TRBV3-2,-,-,TRBJ1-4,TGTGCCAGCAGCCAAACAGGGTCTAATGAAAAACTGTTTTTT,CASSQTGSNEKLFF
TRBV2,-,once,TRBJ2-7,TGTGCCAGCAGTGTTGAGCAAAAGGGGCCTTACGAGCAGTACTTC,CASSVEQKGPYEQYF
TRBV9,-,-,TRBJ1-1,TGTGCCAGCAGCCCCCGCGGGGGGGGTGGGAACACTGAAGCTTTCTTT,CASSPRGGGGNTEAFF
TRBV10-3,-,-,TRBJ2-2,TGTGCCATCGGACGGACATCGGGGAACACCGGGGAGCTGTTTTTT,CAIGRTSGNTGELFF
TRBV4-3,-,-,TRBJ1-2,TGCGCCAGCAGCCAAGAGGGCGCCTCTAACTATGGCTACACCTTC,CASSQEGASNYGYTF
TRBV6-2/TRBV6-3,TRBD2,-,TRBJ2-1,TGTGCCAGCAGTTACGAACTAGCGGGTTACAATGAGCAGTTCTTC,CASSYELAGYNEQFF